A single sample is the source of the 18 T cell receptor beta chains below, sequenced in a study of PD-L1 blockade in urothelial cancer. Stated time point: peripheral blood 6 weeks after treatment start. TCRdb keeps only in-frame clones here, not all; method: immunoSEQ multiplex PCR. The sample carries tens of thousands of clones, around 82% recorded once. This specimen was PBMCs, taken around atezolizumab (anti-PD-L1) treatment. These receptors came from a man aged 50-60 years with urothelial cancer.

V usage is TRBV6-1 and J usage is TRBJ2-7; D not resolved. Germline V lookup: CDR1 MNHNS, CDR2 SASEGT. Trimming left V 2 bases short and J 5 bases short, with 7 bases between. CDR3 length: 12 amino acids. The CDR3 DNA is TGTGCCAGCAGTGAATCTACGCACGAGCAGTACTTC. Protein product: CASSESTHEQYF.

This sequence joins TRBV27 and TRBJ2-7, with 7 bases lining up with TRBD1. The germline gives CDR1 MNHEY, CDR2 SMNVEV (reference sequence). CDR3 length: 16 residues. Trimming removed 3 bases from V and 4 bases from J; junction bases left unmatched: 12. This CDR3 reads CASSLTLDRALYEQYF. CDR3 DNA sequence: TGTGCCAGCAGTTTGACTCTCGACAGGGCCCTTTACGAGCAGTACTTC.

The chain employs TRBV14 and TRBJ2-7; D is perhaps TRBD1 (6 bases). Germline CDR1 SGHDN, CDR2 FVKESK. V dropped 5 bases and J dropped 4 bases, with 9 bases sitting between them. This CDR3 is built from 12 residues. The CDR3 region has the DNA TGTGCCAGCAGCGGAGACAGGTACGAGCAGTACTTC. It is translated as CASSGDRYEQYF.

In this sample, this clone turned up a few times. The chain links TRBV18 to TRBJ1-1, with D perhaps TRBD1 (6 bases). Trimming pared 5 bases from V and 8 bases from J, leaving 18 bases between. From germline, CDR1 is KGHSH and CDR2 LQKENI. The CDR3 covers 14 residues. CDR3 sequence: CASSSSYGTPEAFF. The CDR3 nucleotides read TGTGCCAGCTCATCAAGCTACGGGACACCCGAAGCTTTCTTT. Using reference TRBV18 and TRBJ1-1 for the parts outside the CDR3, the full variable domain is NAGVMQNPRHLVRRRGQEARLRCSPMKGHSHVYWYRQLPEEGLKFMVYLQKENIIDESGMPKERFSAEFPKEGPSILRIQQVVRGDSAAYFCASSSSYGTPEAFFGQGTRLTVV.

By its share, this clone is medium-sized. The chain combines TRBV7-8 with TRBJ1-1; a possible D gene is TRBD1 (6 bases). Germline CDR1 is SGHVS and CDR2 is FQNEAQ. V was pared by 5 bases and J by 7 bases, with 8 bases between. The CDR3 is 11 amino acids. CDR3 loop: CASSLTGEAFF. CDR3 DNA: TGTGCCAGCAGCCTGACAGGTGAAGCTTTCTTT.

The rearrangement joins TRBV5-6 to TRBJ1-4, with 9 bases fitting TRBD1. The CDR3 runs to 17 residues. Germline V gene sequence: CDR1 SGHDT, CDR2 YYEEEE. With 1 base clipped from V and 7 bases from J, the junction kept 11 bases outside the gene matches. CDR3 DNA: TGTGCCAGCAGCTTGAACGGAGTGGGACAGGGTATTGAAAAACTGTTTTTT. It yields the protein CASSLNGVGQGIEKLFF.

The rearrangement links TRBV4-2 to TRBJ1-2; 7 bases line up with TRBD1. This CDR3 region has 15 residues. V shed 0 bases and J 6 bases; nucleotides not matched to a gene: 7. Germline CDR1 LGHNA, CDR2 YNFKEQ. The CDR3 sequence is CASSQDPTGVDGYTF. CDR3 nucleotides: TGTGCCAGCAGCCAAGACCCCACAGGGGTGGATGGCTACACCTTC.

This chain connects TRBV27 to TRBJ2-1; TRBD1 matches 7 bases. This CDR3 contains 15 residues. Germline V gene sequence: CDR1 MNHEY, CDR2 SMNVEV (reference sequence). The J segment lost 7 bases and the V segment lost 3 bases, leaving 9 bases of the junction unmatched. The CDR3 DNA reads TGTGCCAGCAGTTTTCGTGGACAGGCAAAAAATGAGCAGTTCTTC. Its translation: CASSFRGQAKNEQFF.

The rearrangement links TRBV5-4 to TRBJ2-1, with 15 bases matching TRBD2. The V segment lost 3 bases and the J segment 5 bases; nucleotides outside the gene matches: 3. Germline assignment: CDR1 SGHNT and CDR2 YYREEE (reference sequence). The CDR3 spans 16 residues. The CDR3 sequence is CASSSGTSGGNNEQFF. DNA of the CDR3: TGTGCCAGCAGCTCTGGGACTAGCGGGGGGAACAATGAGCAGTTCTTC.

The V and J genes are TRBV30 and TRBJ1-6; tentatively, D is TRBD1 (5 bases). The germline CDR1 and CDR2 sequences are GTSNPN and SVGIG (reference sequence). The CDR3 has 16 amino acids. V was clipped by 2 bases and J by 7 bases, with 18 bases between them. CDR3 DNA sequence: TGTGCCTGGAGTAATTCCAGGGCCGTTGGGAATTCACCCCTCCACTTT. It yields the protein CAWSNSRAVGNSPLHF.

CDR3 residues: CASIKAGGSTDTQYF. The CDR3 region has the DNA TGTGCCAGCATTAAAGCGGGAGGAAGCACAGATACGCAGTATTTT. This chain uses TRBV28 with TRBJ2-3, with 9 nucleotides matching TRBD2. J was trimmed by 0 bases and V by 7 bases; bases with no gene match: 5. CDR1 and CDR2 (germline): MDHEN, SYDVKM. The CDR3 has 15 residues.

The rearrangement links TRBV7-8 to TRBJ1-4; tentative D call: TRBD1 (6 bases). V was pared by 5 bases and J by 7 bases, with 14 bases between. This CDR3 contains 14 residues. From germline, CDR1 is SGHVS and CDR2 FQNEAQ. CDR3 coding DNA: TGTGCCAGCAGCCATACAGGGCTCGCTGAAAAACTGTTTTTT. This encodes CASSHTGLAEKLFF. The full variable domain, in which reference TRBV7-8 and TRBJ1-4 provide the parts outside the CDR3, is GAGVSQSPRYKVAKRGQDVALRCDPISGHVSLFWYQQALGQGPEFLTYFQNEAQLDKSGLPSDRFFAERPEGSVSTLKIQRTQQEDSAVYLCASSHTGLAEKLFFGSGTQLSVL.

CDR3 nucleotides: TGTGCCAGCAGCTTAGGAGGGAGTAGGGAGACCCAGTACTTC. This encodes CASSLGGSRETQYF. This chain connects TRBV7-6 to TRBJ2-5; possibly TRBD2 for D (5 bases). Trimming stripped 1 base from V and 5 bases from J, with 11 bases between. Germline values: CDR1 SGHVS, CDR2 FNYEAQ. This CDR3 is built from 14 residues.

This clone was detected a few times. The J gene is TRBJ1-6, the V gene TRBV19, with unresolved D. With 5 bases removed from V and 7 bases from J, the gap between germline ends came to 15 bases. The CDR3 runs 15 residues. Germline V gene data show CDR1 as LNHDA and CDR2 as SQIVND (reference sequence). The CDR3 loop is CASSGTGERNSPLHF. As DNA, the CDR3 is TGTGCCAGTAGTGGCACCGGGGAAAGGAATTCACCCCTCCACTTT.

The V and J genes are TRBV4-1 and TRBJ1-1, with TRBD1 matching 7 bases. Germline CDR1 reads MGHRA; CDR2 reads YSYEKL. J gave up 4 bases and V 0 bases, and 8 bases lay outside the gene matches. There are 16 residues in the CDR3. Here the CDR3 reads CASSQEPLGGITEAFF. In nucleotides, the CDR3 is TGCGCCAGCAGCCAAGAACCCTTAGGGGGCATCACTGAAGCTTTCTTT.

The rearrangement joins TRBV9 to TRBJ2-5; a possible D gene is TRBD1 (6 bases). Deletions cut 3 bases from V and 2 bases from J, with 11 bases between. The germline CDR1 and CDR2 sequences are SGDLS and YYNGEE. The CDR3 is made up of 14 amino acids. The DNA for the CDR3 is TGTGCCAGCAGCGCTGACAGGACTCAAGAGACCCAGTACTTC. Its translation is CASSADRTQETQYF.

This chain joins TRBV9 and TRBJ2-7; 10 nucleotides align to TRBD1. J was trimmed by 4 bases and V by 0 bases; bases with no gene match: 1. Germline V lookup: CDR1 SGDLS, CDR2 YYNGEE. The CDR3 is 14 residues long. The CDR3 region is CASSVEGQGYEQYF. In DNA form, the CDR3 reads TGTGCCAGCAGCGTAGAGGGACAGGGGTACGAGCAGTACTTC.

The chain combines TRBV9 with TRBJ2-1; TRBD1 matches at 9 bases. Germline V lookup: CDR1 SGDLS, CDR2 YYNGEE. The CDR3 loop spans 17 amino acids. V shed 0 bases and J 3 bases; nucleotides not matched to a gene: 7. For the CDR3, the DNA is TGTGCCAGCAGCGTAGCGGGGACAGGGTCCTTCTACAATGAGCAGTTCTTC. Its translation is CASSVAGTGSFYNEQFF.